The 25 T cell receptor beta chains below were found in one sample sequenced in a study of cytomegalovirus exposure and HLA in healthy donors. The primer mix had 60 Vbeta and 13 Jbeta primers. The data were produced by immunoSEQ multiplex PCR, yet TCRdb's version contains in-frame clones alone and is incomplete. Here the sample spans 250,000 or so clones, roughly four fifths being singletons. Sequenced material: PBMCs. The receptors stem from a woman in her sixties or seventies in good health and CMV-seropositive.

The V gene is TRBV5-4, the J gene TRBJ2-6, with TRBD1 matching 8 bases. The length of the CDR3 is 17 residues. Germline assignment: CDR1 SGHNT and CDR2 YYREEE (reference sequence). Trimming at V came to 5 bases and at J to 2 bases, leaving 9 bases not matched to a gene. The CDR3: CASRPGGVMTGANVLTF. The CDR3 DNA reads as TGTGCCAGCAGACCAGGGGGCGTTATGACTGGGGCCAACGTCCTGACTTTC.

This rearrangement joins TRBV7-9 to TRBJ2-5, with 7 bases lining up with TRBD1. The CDR3 is 16 residues long. V lost 2 bases, J lost 5 bases, and 11 bases stayed unmatched. The germline gives CDR1 SEHNR, CDR2 FQNEAQ (reference sequence). CDR3 residues: CASSLLRTGWGETQYF. Here the CDR3 DNA reads TGTGCCAGCAGCTTACTAAGGACAGGTTGGGGCGAGACCCAGTACTTC.

The table lists this clone with a count of one. V gene TRBV10-1 combines with J gene TRBJ2-1, with TRBD1 as a possible D gene (5 bases). V gave up 5 bases and J gave up 9 bases, with 14 bases separating them. The CDR3 is made up of 13 amino acids. Germline-derived CDR1 and CDR2 are WNHNN and SYGVQD (reference sequence). Here the CDR3 reads CASSQNQGSEQFF. The CDR3 DNA is TGCGCCAGCAGTCAGAATCAGGGAAGTGAGCAGTTCTTC.

V is TRBV15 and J is TRBJ1-1, with D possibly matching TRBD1 (5 bases). The CDR3 extends over 15 amino acids. CDR1 LNHNV and CDR2 YYDKDF come from the germline V gene (reference sequence). V lost 1 base, J lost 11 bases, and 20 bases lay in between. CDR3 bases: TGTGCCACCAGCAGAGGGGGGGACGGGAACCGGAGGGCTTTCTTT. Amino acids: CATSRGGDGNRRAFF.

The chain combines TRBV4-1 with TRBJ2-3; 8 bases match TRBD2. The CDR3 covers 14 residues. Per germline, CDR1 MGHRA and CDR2 YSYEKL. The trim removed 1 base at V and 5 bases at J, leaving 2 bases unmatched. CDR3 sequence: CASSQVLAGDTQYF. CDR3 in DNA: TGCGCCAGCAGCCAAGTGCTAGCGGGAGATACGCAGTATTTT.

The chain links TRBV19 to TRBJ2-5; D is possibly TRBD1 (5 bases). Germline-derived CDR1 and CDR2 are LNHDA and SQIVND (reference sequence). The CDR3 totals 15 residues. Trimming removed 4 bases from V and 4 bases from J, with 16 bases in between. The CDR3 DNA is TGTGCCAGTAGTACCCGGGCAGGGAAGGGAGAGACCCAGTACTTC. This sequence encodes CASSTRAGKGETQYF.

The chain combines TRBV30 with TRBJ1-2; the D is unclear. CDR1 is GTSNPN and CDR2 is SVGIG in the germline V gene (reference sequence). This CDR3 has 13 residues. V shed 0 bases and J shed 2 bases, with 7 bases lying between them. CDR3 DNA: TGTGCCTGGAGTGTGAGGCAGAACTATGGCTACACCTTC. Its protein is CAWSVRQNYGYTF.

This clone was observed a handful of times. This chain joins TRBV30 and TRBJ2-7; D is undetermined. With 3 bases removed from V and 4 bases from J, the gap between germline ends came to 7 bases. CDR1 is GTSNPN and CDR2 is SVGIG in the germline V gene (reference sequence). This CDR3 is 11 amino acids long. In DNA, the CDR3 is TGTGCCTGGAGATCATTTTACGAGCAGTACTTC. This sequence encodes CAWRSFYEQYF.

The chain links TRBV7-9 to TRBJ2-1, with TRBD2 matching over 14 bases. J lost 0 bases, V lost 6 bases, and 1 base had no gene match. The CDR3 sequence is 16 residues long. The germline CDR1 and CDR2 sequences are SEHNR and FQNEAQ (reference sequence). CDR3 amino acids: CASRGTSGGSYNEQFF. CDR3 DNA sequence: TGTGCCAGCAGGGGGACTAGCGGGGGCTCCTACAATGAGCAGTTCTTC.

V usage is TRBV7-2 and J usage is TRBJ2-1, with TRBD1 matching 7 bases. V dropped 4 bases and J dropped 8; count of bases not matched to a gene: 5. CDR1 is SGHTA, CDR2 FQGNSA, per germline. This CDR3 has 13 amino acids. CDR3 region: CASSWLQGDEQFF. The CDR3 DNA follows: TGTGCCAGCAGCTGGCTTCAGGGGGATGAGCAGTTCTTC.

V gene TRBV5-4 combines with J gene TRBJ2-1, with TRBD2 matching over 14 bases. V lost 0 bases and J lost 10; bases outside the gene matches: 9. The germline V gene encodes CDR1 SGHNT and CDR2 YYREEE (reference sequence). The CDR3 sequence is 17 residues long. The CDR3 region has the DNA TGTGCCAGCAGCTTGGGCGGGGGACTAGCGGGAGCTTGGGAGCAGTTCTTC. It translates to CASSLGGGLAGAWEQFF.

This clone was detected once. In DNA form, the CDR3 reads TGTGCCAGCAGTGTGAGGGACAATGGCTACACCTTC. Its translation: CASSVRDNGYTF. This chain uses TRBV2 with TRBJ1-2; a weak D match, TRBD1 (6 bases). CDR3 length: 12 amino acids. Trimming stripped 4 bases from V and 6 bases from J, with 9 bases between. Per germline, CDR1 SNHLY and CDR2 FYNNEI.

This chain joins TRBV9 and TRBJ2-5; possible D gene TRBD2, 6 bases. The DNA end is more similar to TRBJ2-7, so the J call may be wrong. CDR3 size: 14 residues. Germline V lookup: CDR1 SGDLS, CDR2 YYNGEE. CDR3 in DNA: TGTGCCAGCAGCGTAGACGGGAGCTCCTACGAGCAGTACTTC. Amino acids: CASSVDGSSYEQYF.

This chain joins TRBV5-6 and TRBJ2-1; D ambiguous. This CDR3 has 14 amino acids. Germline V gives CDR1 SGHDT, CDR2 YYEEEE. The germline V and J ends were trimmed by 2 bases and 0 bases, with 6 bases remaining between them. Here the CDR3 DNA reads TGTGCCAGCAGCTTTGCCAGCTCCTACAATGAGCAGTTCTTC. Protein product: CASSFASSYNEQFF.

The chain joins TRBV29-1 to TRBJ2-7, with TRBD2 matching over 7 bases. The CDR3 has 13 residues. Trimming removed 5 bases from V and 4 bases from J; junction bases left unmatched: 8. Germline CDR1 and CDR2: SQVTM and ANQGSEA. CDR3 sequence: CSVRVGGSYEQYF. CDR3 DNA sequence: TGCAGCGTTAGGGTTGGCGGGAGTTACGAGCAGTACTTC.

CDR3 residues: CSALNGGSTEAFF. In DNA, the CDR3 is TGCAGCGCGTTAAACGGGGGAAGTACTGAAGCTTTCTTT. The V call is TRBV29-1, the J call TRBJ1-1; TRBD1 might be the D (5 bases). V was trimmed by 7 bases and J by 5 bases, leaving 17 bases between them. CDR3 length: 13 residues. The V gene's germline CDR1 is SQVTM and CDR2 ANQGSEA.

This sequence joins TRBV11-2 and TRBJ2-1, with 9 bases identical to TRBD2. V shed 4 bases, J shed 0 bases, and the junction held 10 bases outside the gene matches. The germline V gene has CDR1 SGHAT and CDR2 FQNNGV. The CDR3 covers 18 residues. The CDR3 DNA reads as TGTGCCAGCAGCTCGGTAGCGGGAGCTCGCCACTCCTACAATGAGCAGTTCTTC. Its translation: CASSSVAGARHSYNEQFF.

This clone has only a few counts. The chain uses TRBV4-2 and TRBJ1-2; TRBD1 agrees at 10 bases. This CDR3 spans 15 amino acids. Trimming took 0 bases from V and 5 from J; bases not matched to a gene: 3. Germline lookup yields CDR1 LGHNA and CDR2 YNFKEQ. The CDR3 loop is CASSQDEGQGYGYTF. Here the CDR3 DNA reads TGTGCCAGCAGCCAAGATGAGGGACAGGGGTATGGCTACACCTTC.

V gene TRBV7-9 combines with J gene TRBJ2-5; 9 bases map to TRBD2. With 5 bases clipped from V and 2 bases from J, the junction kept 6 bases outside the gene matches. Germline V gene data show CDR1 as SEHNR and CDR2 as FQNEAQ (reference sequence). This CDR3 has 15 amino acids. The CDR3 is CASSERGAWQETQYF. For the CDR3, the DNA is TGTGCCAGCAGCGAGCGGGGGGCTTGGCAAGAGACCCAGTACTTC.

This chain uses TRBV18 with TRBJ2-7, with TRBD1 as a possible D gene (5 bases). Germline CDR1 is KGHSH and CDR2 is LQKENI. V was trimmed by 2 bases and J by 1 base, leaving 9 bases between them. CDR3 length: 14 amino acids. The CDR3 DNA reads TGTGCCAGCTCACCAGAGACAGAGTCCTACGAGCAGTACTTC. Its protein is CASSPETESYEQYF.

This clone appeared once. V and J are TRBV28 and TRBJ2-1; 10 bases align to TRBD2. The J segment lost 0 bases and the V segment lost 4 bases, leaving 9 bases of the junction unmatched. The CDR3 totals 18 residues. CDR1 and CDR2 (germline): MDHEN, SYDVKM. CDR3: CASSSRRSGRVSYNEQFF. DNA for the CDR3: TGTGCCAGCAGTTCCCGGAGGAGCGGGAGGGTCTCCTACAATGAGCAGTTCTTC.

CDR3 region: CASGKGGRATNEKLFF. As DNA, the CDR3 is TGCGCCAGCGGAAAAGGAGGGAGGGCAACTAATGAAAAACTGTTTTTT. This chain joins TRBV5-1 and TRBJ1-4; D unclear. The CDR3 sequence is 16 residues long. CDR1 and CDR2 from the germline V gene are SGHRS and YFSETQ. The V gene lost 7 bases and the J gene lost 0 bases, with 16 bases spanning the gap.

The chain employs TRBV19 and TRBJ1-5; a weak D match, TRBD1 (6 bases). CDR1 is LNHDA, CDR2 SQIVND, per germline (reference sequence). This CDR3 contains 14 residues. V lost 1 base and J 4 bases, leaving 8 bases between the germline ends. For the CDR3, the DNA is TGTGCCAGTAGTATAGGAACAGGGAATCAGCCCCAGCATTTT. Amino acids: CASSIGTGNQPQHF.

The J gene is TRBJ1-4, the V gene TRBV5-1; 11 bases match TRBD1. V trimming: 5 bases; J trimming: 8 bases; junction bases outside the gene matches: 5. CDR3 length: 14 residues. In germline, CDR1 is SGHRS, CDR2 YFSETQ. The CDR3 loop reads CASRPGTGGEKLFF. The DNA of the CDR3 is TGCGCCAGCAGACCGGGGACAGGGGGGGAAAAACTGTTTTTT. Full variable domain (rest looked up from reference TRBV5-1 and TRBJ1-4): KAGVTQTPRYLIKTRGQQVTLSCSPISGHRSVSWYQQTPGQGLQFLFEYFSETQRNKGNFPGRFSGRQFSNSRSEMNVSTLELGDSALYLCASRPGTGGEKLFFGSGTQLSVL.

The rearrangement uses TRBV5-1 and TRBJ2-7; 8 nucleotides match TRBD2. The germline CDR1 and CDR2 sequences are SGHRS and YFSETQ. Trimming at V came to 0 bases and at J to 0 bases, leaving 8 bases not matched to a gene. This CDR3 contains 17 residues. DNA of the CDR3: TGCGCCAGCAGCTTGGGGAGCGGGAGCCCGAGCTCCTACGAGCAGTACTTC. Amino acids: CASSLGSGSPSSYEQYF. Based on the CDR3 plus reference TRBV5-1 and TRBJ2-7, the full variable domain is KAGVTQTPRYLIKTRGQQVTLSCSPISGHRSVSWYQQTPGQGLQFLFEYFSETQRNKGNFPGRFSGRQFSNSRSEMNVSTLELGDSALYLCASSLGSGSPSSYEQYFGPGTRLTVT.